The source of this T cell receptor beta chain is a study of blood T cells in healthy people across ages. Sample-barcoded 5' priming and a J-beta primer mix drove a second PCR of about 6 to 12 cycles. MiXCR, applied by TCRdb to the 5' RACE reads, yields one record per CDR3 protein. This table holds 1.8 million or so distinct CDR3 sequences, approximately 40% found once. Germline CDR1 SGHTA, CDR2 FQGNSA. The ends lost 1 base at V and 2 bases at J; junction bases unmatched: 6. The CDR3 sequence is 16 residues long. The chain has TRBV7-2 and TRBJ2-3; 7 bases line up with TRBD1. The sequence was collected from a human donor in good health. Material for sequencing was blood. Written as DNA, the CDR3 is TGTGCCAGCAGCTTAGACCCGGACAGGTTCACAGATACGCAGTATTTT. Its protein product is CASSLDPDRFTDTQYF.